These 14 T cell receptor beta chains came from one sample sequenced in a study of read filtering for tumor transcriptome and immune sequencing. Molecular barcoded adaptors covering alpha/delta and beta/gamma chains were used on around 370 ng RNA. MiXCR, applied by TCRdb to the reads, yields one record per CDR3 protein. The sample has tens of thousands of distinct CDR3 sequences, 20% to 25% seen once. Sequencing input: a population of CD138-negative cells sorted from bone marrow. These receptors all come from a donor at least 40 years old with multiple myeloma.

This clonotype was observed a few times. This chain connects TRBV11-2 to TRBJ2-5, with D possibly matching TRBD1 (6 bases). Germline CDR1 reads SGHAT; CDR2 reads FQNNGV. This CDR3 comprises 15 residues. V lost 5 bases to trimming and J lost 3 bases, with 16 bases between them. DNA for the CDR3: TGTGCCAGCAGCCCCGGACAGCTACTGAAAGAGACCCAGTACTTC. It yields the protein CASSPGQLLKETQYF.

This clonotype has ten or more counts. The chain employs TRBV5-5 and TRBJ2-7; 10 positions agree with TRBD2. The CDR3 is made up of 15 amino acids. Germline loops: CDR1 SGHKS, CDR2 YYEKEE (reference sequence). Trimming cost V 0 bases and J 4 bases; bases outside gene matches: 4. Here the CDR3 reads CASSLELAGIYEQYF. CDR3 in DNA: TGTGCCAGCAGCTTGGAACTAGCGGGGATATACGAGCAGTACTTC. The variable domain in full, with the rest retrieved from reference TRBV5-5 and TRBJ2-7, is DAGVTQSPTHLIKTRGQQVTLRCSPISGHKSVSWYQQVLGQGPQFIFQYYEKEERGRGNFPDRFSARQFPNYSSELNVNALLLGDSALYLCASSLELAGIYEQYFGPGTRLTVT.

This clonotype was detected many times. The gene calls are TRBV2 and TRBJ2-2; TRBD2 might be the D (6 bases). The CDR3 totals 15 residues. The V gene lost 6 bases and the J gene lost 4 bases, with 15 bases spanning the gap. The germline V gene has CDR1 SNHLY and CDR2 FYNNEI. The CDR3 DNA is TGTGCCAGCAGGGGGGACTCCTGGGGCACCGGGGAGCTGTTTTTT. Translated: CASRGDSWGTGELFF.

This clonotype came up a few times. J is TRBJ1-2 and V is TRBV7-2; 8 bases agree with TRBD1. The J segment lost 6 bases and the V segment lost 4 bases, leaving 13 bases of the junction unmatched. Per the germline V gene, CDR1 is SGHTA and CDR2 is FQGNSA. This CDR3 has 16 amino acids. DNA of the CDR3: TGTGCCAGCAGCTCCCTCCGGACAGGGAGGGGTAATGGCTACACCTTC. Protein sequence: CASSSLRTGRGNGYTF.

On this clonotype: Sequence at one end of the junction differs from germline and may be a read error. The chain employs TRBV3-1 and TRBJ2-1, with TRBD2 identical over 12 bases. The CDR3 is 16 residues long. The germline CDR1 and CDR2 sequences are LGHDT and YNNKEL (reference sequence). DNA of the CDR3: TGTGCCAGCAGCCGTGGACTAGCGGGGAACTACAATGGGCAGTTCTTC. As protein: CASSRGLAGNYNGQFF.

This clonotype was counted ten times or more. V is TRBV29-1 and J is TRBJ2-5, with 11 positions matching TRBD2. Losses at the gene ends were 4 bases for V and 5 bases for J; bases not matched to a gene: 15. Per the germline V gene, CDR1 is SQVTM and CDR2 is ANQGSEA. This CDR3 is 17 amino acids long. CDR3 sequence reads: CSVVLTSGGKEGETQYF. In nucleotides, the CDR3 is TGCAGCGTTGTCCTTACTAGCGGGGGCAAAGAGGGGGAGACCCAGTACTTC.

This clonotype has a count of ten or more. V and J are TRBV7-9 and TRBJ1-2, with D hard to call. The CDR3 has 12 residues. CDR1 and CDR2 from the germline V gene are SEHNR and FQNEAQ (reference sequence). V lost 4 bases to trimming and J lost 5 bases, with 8 bases between them. DNA for the CDR3: TGTGCCAGCAGCTCGTCAGGATATGGCTACACCTTC. It translates to CASSSSGYGYTF.

This clonotype showed up many times. The V and J genes are TRBV7-9 and TRBJ2-1; weak D call: TRBD1 (5 bases). Trimming cost V 2 bases and J 4 bases, with 12 bases left between them. Looked up from germline, CDR1 is SEHNR and CDR2 is FQNEAQ (reference sequence). This CDR3 has 15 amino acids. The CDR3: CASSLTQGYYNEQFF. DNA of the CDR3: TGTGCCAGCAGCTTAACCCAGGGTTATTACAATGAGCAGTTCTTC. Variable domain in full (rest from reference TRBV7-9 and TRBJ2-1): DTGVSQNPRHKITKRGQNVTFRCDPISEHNRLYWYRQTLGQGPEFLTYFQNEAQLEKSRLLSDRFSAERPKGSFSTLEIQRTEQGDSAMYLCASSLTQGYYNEQFFGPGTRLTVL.

This sequence joins TRBV25-1 and TRBJ2-5, with 7 bases aligning to TRBD1. V dropped 4 bases and J dropped 6; count of bases not matched to a gene: 5. The CDR3 is 13 amino acids. Germline V gives CDR1 MGHDK, CDR2 SYGVNS. For the CDR3, the DNA is TGTGCCAGCAGTGCTACAGGGGTGCAGACCCAGTACTTC. Translation gives CASSATGVQTQYF.

This clonotype was counted at least ten times. The chain combines TRBV5-1 with TRBJ2-1; D is ambiguous. This CDR3 has 12 residues. Deletions cut 7 bases from V and 2 bases from J, with 7 bases between. CDR1 is SGHRS and CDR2 is YFSETQ in the germline V gene. Here the CDR3 reads CASGRTYNEQFF. CDR3 DNA: TGCGCCAGCGGCAGAACCTACAATGAGCAGTTCTTC.

The chain has TRBV7-9 and TRBJ2-1; perhaps D is TRBD1 or TRBD2 (6 bases each). Per the germline V gene, CDR1 is SEHNR and CDR2 is FQNEAQ (reference sequence). V was shortened by 5 bases and J by 9 bases, with 20 bases between the two germline ends. The CDR3 extends over 15 amino acids. CDR3 in DNA: TGTGCCAGCAGCCCCATACAGGGTTCGGGGGTTGAGCAGTTCTTC. It specifies CASSPIQGSGVEQFF.

This clonotype occurred many times. This chain connects TRBV5-1 to TRBJ2-3, with TRBD2 as a possible D gene (6 bases). The CDR3 is made up of 16 amino acids. CDR1 and CDR2 (germline): SGHRS, YFSETQ. Trimming took 0 bases from V and 4 from J, leaving 15 bases between them. CDR3 region: CASSLVPAGLSDTQYF. The CDR3 DNA is TGCGCCAGCAGCTTGGTGCCAGCGGGTTTATCAGATACGCAGTATTTT. The full variable domain, completed using reference TRBV5-1 and TRBJ2-3, is KAGVTQTPRYLIKTRGQQVTLSCSPISGHRSVSWYQQTPGQGLQFLFEYFSETQRNKGNFPGRFSGRQFSNSRSEMNVSTLELGDSALYLCASSLVPAGLSDTQYFGPGTRLTVL.

This clonotype was detected ten times or more. The chain has TRBV20-1 and TRBJ2-2; D remains ambiguous. This CDR3 contains 12 residues. Germline loops: CDR1 DFQATT, CDR2 SNEGSKA (reference sequence). V lost 6 bases, J lost 5 bases, and 10 bases lay in between. This chain's CDR3 is CSAQKGTGELFF. In nucleotides, the CDR3 is TGCAGTGCGCAGAAGGGAACCGGGGAGCTGTTTTTT.

The chain combines TRBV6-5 with TRBJ1-5; D gene ambiguous. In germline, CDR1 is MNHEY, CDR2 SVGAGI. Trimming removed 0 bases from V and 4 bases from J, with 10 bases in between. The CDR3 has 15 amino acids. CDR3 in DNA: TGTGCCAGCAGTTACTCGTACAGAGGGAATCAGCCCCAGCATTTT. Amino acid sequence: CASSYSYRGNQPQHF.